Below are 7 T cell receptor beta chains sequenced from a single sample in a study of OX40 agonist ivuxolimab in advanced cancers. The repertoire was sequenced with immunoSEQ multiplex PCR; TCRdb's copy has only in-frame clones and lacks some. The sample carries approximately 57,000 clones, over 80% recorded once. The input for sequencing was CD4+ or CD8+ T cells sorted from blood, taken in a trial of the OX40 agonist ivuxolimab. The receptors shown here come from an adult with an advanced solid tumor such as melanoma, head and neck, liver or kidney cancer.

This rearrangement joins TRBV6-1 to TRBJ1-2; 7 bases line up with TRBD1. With V trimmed by 1 base and J by 4 bases, 6 bases remained unmatched. Germline assignment: CDR1 MNHNS and CDR2 SASEGT. This CDR3 contains 15 residues. CDR3 coding DNA: TGTGCCAGCAGTGAAGACAGGGGCCCTGGCTATGGCTACACCTTC. Translation gives CASSEDRGPGYGYTF.

The V and J genes are TRBV27 and TRBJ2-7, with 12 bases identical to TRBD2. Trimming at V came to 8 bases and at J to 3 bases, leaving 8 bases not matched to a gene. The germline V gene encodes CDR1 MNHEY and CDR2 SMNVEV (reference sequence). The CDR3 has 15 residues. CDR3 sequence (DNA): TGTGCCAGCGGACTAGCGGGGCGGGGTAACTACGAGCAGTACTTC. It encodes CASGLAGRGNYEQYF.

V gene TRBV6-1 combines with J gene TRBJ2-7; 10 nucleotides match TRBD2. This CDR3 has 16 residues. Germline loops: CDR1 MNHNS, CDR2 SASEGT. With V trimmed by 2 bases and J by 5 bases, 9 bases remained unmatched. The CDR3 DNA reads TGTGCCAGCAGTGAATATGGGGGGACTAGCGACCACGAGCAGTACTTC. This translates into CASSEYGGTSDHEQYF.

The gene calls are TRBV5-1 and TRBJ1-3; 7 nucleotides agree with TRBD1. The CDR3 is 15 amino acids. The trim removed 3 bases at V and 4 bases at J, leaving 7 bases unmatched. Germline V gene data show CDR1 as SGHRS and CDR2 as YFSETQ. The CDR3 sequence: CASSSDRVGGNTIYF. CDR3 DNA sequence: TGCGCCAGCAGCTCAGACAGGGTAGGAGGAAACACCATATATTTT.

The chain employs TRBV7-8 and TRBJ1-4; no firm D call. V was clipped by 5 bases and J by 7 bases, with 14 bases between them. The V gene's germline CDR1 is SGHVS and CDR2 FQNEAQ. This CDR3 has 14 amino acids. In DNA form, the CDR3 reads TGTGCCAGCAGCCAACAAGGAGGCGGTGAAAAACTGTTTTTT. This encodes CASSQQGGGEKLFF.

This clone was observed a few times. This chain links TRBV6-6 with TRBJ2-3, with no clear D. Germline V lookup: CDR1 MNHNY, CDR2 SVGAGI (reference sequence). The CDR3 is 14 residues long. V lost 10 bases and J lost 1, with 15 bases in between. The CDR3 loop reads CATSDRIRTDTQYF. CDR3 bases: TGTGCCACATCGGATAGAATCCGCACAGATACGCAGTATTTT.

The J gene is TRBJ2-2, the V gene TRBV10-1; D unclear. The germline V and J ends were trimmed by 3 bases and 5 bases, with 13 bases remaining between them. The V gene's germline CDR1 is WNHNN and CDR2 SYGVQD (reference sequence). CDR3 length: 15 residues. The CDR3 spells CASSDSRAQTGELFF. The CDR3 coding sequence is TGCGCCAGCAGTGATTCCCGGGCTCAAACCGGGGAGCTGTTTTTT.